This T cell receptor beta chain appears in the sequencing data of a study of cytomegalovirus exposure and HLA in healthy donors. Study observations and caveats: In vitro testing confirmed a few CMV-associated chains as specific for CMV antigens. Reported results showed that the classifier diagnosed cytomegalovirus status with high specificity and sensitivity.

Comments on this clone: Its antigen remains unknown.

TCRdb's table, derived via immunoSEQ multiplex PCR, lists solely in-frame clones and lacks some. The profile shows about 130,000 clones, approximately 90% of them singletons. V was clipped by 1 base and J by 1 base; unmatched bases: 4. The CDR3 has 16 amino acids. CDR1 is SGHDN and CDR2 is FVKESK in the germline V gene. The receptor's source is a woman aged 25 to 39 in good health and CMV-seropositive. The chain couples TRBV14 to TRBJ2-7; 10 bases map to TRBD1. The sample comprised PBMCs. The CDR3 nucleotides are TGTGCCAGCAGCCAAGCAGGACAGGGGGGATCCTACGAGCAGTACTTC. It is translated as CASSQAGQGGSYEQYF. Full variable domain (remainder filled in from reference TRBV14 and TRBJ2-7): EAGVTQFPSHSVIEKGQTVTLRCDPISGHDNLYWYRRVMGKEIKFLLHFVKESKQDESGMPNNRFLAERTGGTYSTLKVQPAELEDSGVYFCASSQAGQGGSYEQYFGPGTRLTVT.